The rows below give T cell receptor beta chains drawn from one sample of a study of response to subunit inactivated influenza vaccine. TCRdb passed the RT-PCR reads through MiXCR, listing each CDR3 protein once. The top ten hold around 9.9% of the sample, which has 750,000 to 850,000 distinct CDR3 sequences, around a sixth seen once. The source was PBMCs from blood, collected 4 to 6 days after vaccination. The receptor set was obtained from a man over 45 who received an inactivated influenza vaccine. Both conserved end residues are part of each CDR3. A D gene is named only where the DNA matches it firmly. Where a row states a size, it is once, few, many or the class of an expanded clone; other rows omit it.

>TRBV20-1|-|TRBJ2-1|TRBD1
TGCAGTGTTCAGGGGGACCGGAATGAGCAGTTCTTC
CSVQGDRNEQFF
>TRBV6-5|few|TRBJ2-3|-
TGTGCCAGCAGTTACGGCAGGGTTGATACGCAGTATTTT
CASSYGRVDTQYF
>TRBV10-3|-|TRBJ2-2|-
TGTGCCATCAGGCTAGCCGATAACACCGGGGAGCTGTTTTTT
CAIRLADNTGELFF
>TRBV20-1|many|TRBJ2-7|TRBD2
TGCAGTGCTAGCGGGAGGGCCTACGAGCAGTACTTC
CSASGRAYEQYF
>TRBV5-1|few|TRBJ1-6|-
TGCGCCAGCAGCTTGGTCGCCCTCTTGAGCTCCTATAATTCACCCCTCCACTTT
CASSLVALLSSYNSPLHF
>TRBV20-1|-|TRBJ2-5|TRBD2
TGCAGTGCTAGAGCTATGGGACTAGCGGGCCGGGAGACCCAGTACTTC
CSARAMGLAGRETQYF
>TRBV20-1|-|TRBJ2-7|TRBD2
TGCAGTGCTTTCCCCCGGCGGGAGACCTCCTACGAGCAGTACTTC
CSAFPRRETSYEQYF
>TRBV7-9|-|TRBJ2-5|-
TGTGCCAGCAGCTTATCGCGGGGAGACCAAGAGACCCAGTACTTC
CASSLSRGDQETQYF
>TRBV29-1|many|TRBJ1-1|-
TGCAGCGTTGAAGATTGGGTCAGGAACACTGAAGCTTTCTTT
CSVEDWVRNTEAFF
>TRBV6-1|-|TRBJ1-2|TRBD1
TGTGCCAGCAGTGTTACAGGGGAGAGCCACTACACCTTC
CASSVTGESHYTF
>TRBV20-1|-|TRBJ1-4|-
TGCAGTGCTAGAGATAACCGCAGCGGAAAACTGTTTTTT
CSARDNRSGKLFF
>TRBV4-3|-|TRBJ2-3|TRBD2
TGCGCCAGCAGCCATAGCGGGAGGGCGACAGATACGCAGTATTTT
CASSHSGRATDTQYF
>TRBV12-3/TRBV12-4|many|TRBJ1-1|-
TGTGCCAGCAGTTTCCCGGGGTTGCGCACTGAAGCTTTCTTT
CASSFPGLRTEAFF
>TRBV10-3|few|TRBJ2-5|TRBD1
TGTGCCACCGGACAGGGGTATCAAGAGACCCAGTACTTC
CATGQGYQETQYF
>TRBV11-2|-|TRBJ1-2|-
TGTGCCAGCAGCTCAGCACGGGAAGCCTATGGCTACACCTTC
CASSSAREAYGYTF
>TRBV7-2|-|TRBJ1-5|-
TGTGCCAGCAGCCCGAGTGGCGGGGGAGGGAGCAATCAGCCCCAGCATTTT
CASSPSGGGGSNQPQHF
>TRBV18|-|TRBJ2-3|-
TGTGCCAGCTCACCTCTTCCGGGACAACCTGGGGATACGCAGTATTTT
CASSPLPGQPGDTQYF
>TRBV20-1|-|TRBJ1-1|-
TGCTGTGCTAGAGATTCTAAGGGGGGGTACACTGAAGCTTTCTTT
CCARDSKGGYTEAFF
>TRBV11-1|few|TRBJ2-3|-
TGTGCCAGCAGCTTCATTACCGGGGGGACAGGCTACACAGATACGCAGTATTTT
CASSFITGGTGYTDTQYF
>TRBV19|-|TRBJ2-1|-
TGTGCCAGTAGTCCCCGAGGGGAGACTAAACACAATGAGCAGTTCTTC
CASSPRGETKHNEQFF
>TRBV6-1|-|TRBJ2-7|-
TGTGCCAGCAGACCCCTCGTGAGGGGAACCTACGAGCAGTACTTC
CASRPLVRGTYEQYF
>TRBV15|few|TRBJ1-1|-
TGTGCCACCAGCAGAGCTAAGAACACTGAAGCTTTCTTT
CATSRAKNTEAFF
>TRBV12-3/TRBV12-4|few|TRBJ2-2|TRBD1
TGTGCCAGCATTAGGGGACAGCACGCGAACACCGGGGAGCTGTTTTTT
CASIRGQHANTGELFF
>TRBV12-3/TRBV12-4|-|TRBJ2-3|TRBD2
TGTGCCAGCAGTTTTGAGCTAGCGGGAGAAAGTACGCAGTATTTT
CASSFELAGESTQYF
>TRBV20-1|-|TRBJ2-7|TRBD2
TGCAGTGCTAGAACCACGGGGGGGACCGGGAGACCCGAGCAGTACTTC
CSARTTGGTGRPEQYF
>TRBV12-3/TRBV12-4|many|TRBJ2-3|-
TGTGCCAGCAGAAAACAACCGAGCACAGATACGCAGTATTTT
CASRKQPSTDTQYF
>TRBV7-2|-|TRBJ2-5|-
TGTGCCAGCGGGGGGCTGGGAGAGACCCAGTACTTC
CASGGLGETQYF
>TRBV5-5|-|TRBJ2-2|-
TGTGCCAGCAGCTTGGCCCCCCCCCGAGTCGGGGAGCTGTTTTTT
CASSLAPPRVGELFF
>TRBV2|-|TRBJ2-3|TRBD2
TGTACCAGCAGGAGGTTCCTGACTAGCGGGAGGCTCACAGATACGCAGTATTTT
CTSRRFLTSGRLTDTQYF
>TRBV5-1|many|TRBJ2-1|TRBD1
TGCGCCAGCAGCTCGGGACAGGGGAATGAGCAGTTCTTC
CASSSGQGNEQFF
>TRBV10-3|-|TRBJ2-7|-
TGTGCCATCAGTGAGTCAGGGACATCCTACGAGCAGTACTTC
CAISESGTSYEQYF
>TRBV7-2|-|TRBJ1-6|-
TGTGCCAGCAGCACCGGGCCAGGCGGTGGGTCACCCCTCCACTTT
CASSTGPGGGSPLHF
>TRBV4-1|-|TRBJ2-1|TRBD2
TGCGCCAGCAGCCAAGGACCAGCGGGAGGCTCCTACAATGAGCAGTTCTTC
CASSQGPAGGSYNEQFF
>TRBV4-3|-|TRBJ2-7|-
TGCGCCAGCAGCCAAGAACTGGGTCTAGGCTACGAGCAGTACTTC
CASSQELGLGYEQYF
>TRBV12-3/TRBV12-4|-|TRBJ2-3|-
TGTGCCAGCAGGGGCCGATCTTTCAGAGATACGCAGTATTTT
CASRGRSFRDTQYF
>TRBV7-9|-|TRBJ2-7|-
TGTGCCAGCAGCTCCCGGACAGACGTAGAAACCTACGAGCAGTACTTC
CASSSRTDVETYEQYF
>TRBV5-1|-|TRBJ2-1|-
TGCGCCAGCACCGCGGACCCCCGCAATGAGCAGTTCTTC
CASTADPRNEQFF
>TRBV7-6|-|TRBJ2-1|TRBD1
TGTGCCAGCAGCTGGACAGGGGCACATGAGCAGTTCTTC
CASSWTGAHEQFF
>TRBV3-1|-|TRBJ2-6|-
TGTGCCAGCAGCTTCAATCCCTCTGGGGCCAACGTCCTGACTTTC
CASSFNPSGANVLTF
>TRBV10-3|-|TRBJ2-6|-
TGTGCCATCAGTGAAGGGGGGTCTGGGGCCAACGTCCTGACTTTC
CAISEGGSGANVLTF
>TRBV5-5|-|TRBJ2-7|-
TGTGCCAGCAGCCGCCGGGACCAGGCCTACGAGCAGTACTTC
CASSRRDQAYEQYF
>TRBV20-1|-|TRBJ2-3|TRBD2
TGCAGTGTTGCGCTAGCGGGCGCAGATACGCAGTATTTT
CSVALAGADTQYF
>TRBV10-3|-|TRBJ2-1|-
TGTGCCATCAGTGACGGCCGGAGGAATTACAATGAGCAGTTCTTC
CAISDGRRNYNEQFF
>TRBV10-3|-|TRBJ1-2|-
TGTGCCATCAGTGGGGTACAGGATAACTATGGCTACACCTTC
CAISGVQDNYGYTF
>TRBV5-6|few|TRBJ2-7|TRBD1
TGTGCCAGCAGCGGGCTGGACAGGGAAAGCTACGAGCAGTACTTC
CASSGLDRESYEQYF
>TRBV7-2|-|TRBJ2-3|-
TGTGCCAGCAGCTTAAACAGGGCCACAGATACGCAGTATTTT
CASSLNRATDTQYF
>TRBV20-1|few|TRBJ2-7|TRBD1
TGCAGTGCTAGGGGACAGGTTTACTCCTACGAGCAGTACTTC
CSARGQVYSYEQYF
>TRBV11-2|-|TRBJ1-4|-
TGTGCCAGCAGCTCGACAGACGCAACTAATGAAAAACTGTTTTTT
CASSSTDATNEKLFF
>TRBV15|few|TRBJ2-3|-
TGTGCCACCAGCAGAGATCAGTCACGGGCGTCCGCACGCACAGATACGCAGTATTTT
CATSRDQSRASARTDTQYF
>TRBV12-3/TRBV12-4|few|TRBJ1-2|-
TGTGCCAGCAGTCCCGCTGACTACTATGGCTACACCTTC
CASSPADYYGYTF
>TRBV7-2|-|TRBJ1-1|-
TGTGCCAGCAGCTTGACGGGCACCCATGAAGCTTTCTTT
CASSLTGTHEAFF
>TRBV4-3|-|TRBJ2-4|TRBD2
TGCGCCAGCAGCCAAGATCATTCCCCCTCCCCACTAGCGGGAGAAAACATTCAGTACTTC
CASSQDHSPSPLAGENIQYF
>TRBV24-1|many|TRBJ2-7|-
TGTGCCACCTCCCCGGGCTACGAGCAGTACTTC
CATSPGYEQYF